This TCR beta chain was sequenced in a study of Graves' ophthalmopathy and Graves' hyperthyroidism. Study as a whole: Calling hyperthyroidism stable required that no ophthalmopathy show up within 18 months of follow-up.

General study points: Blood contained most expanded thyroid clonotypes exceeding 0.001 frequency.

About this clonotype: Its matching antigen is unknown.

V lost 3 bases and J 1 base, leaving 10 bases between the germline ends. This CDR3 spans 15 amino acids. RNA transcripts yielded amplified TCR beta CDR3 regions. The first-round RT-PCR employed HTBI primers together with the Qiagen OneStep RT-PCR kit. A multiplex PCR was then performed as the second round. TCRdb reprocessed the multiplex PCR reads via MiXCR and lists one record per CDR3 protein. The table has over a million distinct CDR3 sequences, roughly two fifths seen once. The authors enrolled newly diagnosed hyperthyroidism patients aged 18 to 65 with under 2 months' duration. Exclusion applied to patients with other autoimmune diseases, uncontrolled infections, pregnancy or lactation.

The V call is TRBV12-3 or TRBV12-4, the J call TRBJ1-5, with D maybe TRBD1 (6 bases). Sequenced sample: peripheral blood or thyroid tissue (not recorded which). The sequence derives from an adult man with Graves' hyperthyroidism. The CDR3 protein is CASSFRGQSNQPQHF. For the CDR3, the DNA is TGTGCCAGCAGTTTCCGCGGACAGAGCAATCAGCCCCAGCATTTT.